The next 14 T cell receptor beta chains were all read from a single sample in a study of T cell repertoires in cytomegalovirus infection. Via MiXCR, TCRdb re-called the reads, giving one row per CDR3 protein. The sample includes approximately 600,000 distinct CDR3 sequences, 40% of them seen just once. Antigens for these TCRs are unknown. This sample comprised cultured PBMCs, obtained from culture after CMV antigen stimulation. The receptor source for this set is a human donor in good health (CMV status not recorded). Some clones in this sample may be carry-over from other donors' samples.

The CDR3 region is CASSWGGPVGGYTF. CDR3 coding DNA: TGTGCCAGCAGTTGGGGCGGACCCGTCGGCGGCTACACCTTC. The chain couples TRBV27 to TRBJ1-2; TRBD1 is a possible D gene (5 bases). Looked up from germline, CDR1 is MNHEY and CDR2 is SMNVEV (reference sequence). This CDR3 contains 14 residues. V was clipped by 4 bases and J by 8 bases, with 17 bases between them.

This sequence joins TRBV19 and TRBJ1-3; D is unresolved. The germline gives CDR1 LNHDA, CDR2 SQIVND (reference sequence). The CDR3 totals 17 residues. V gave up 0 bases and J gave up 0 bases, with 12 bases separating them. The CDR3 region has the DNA TGTGCCAGTAGTATAGACCTCCTCTGGGCCTCTGGAAACACCATATATTTT. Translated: CASSIDLLWASGNTIYF.

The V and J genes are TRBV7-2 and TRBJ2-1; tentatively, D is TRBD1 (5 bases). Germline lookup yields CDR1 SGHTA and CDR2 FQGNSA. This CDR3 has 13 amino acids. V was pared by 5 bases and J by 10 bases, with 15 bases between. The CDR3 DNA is TGTGCCAGCAGCAGAACAGGAGAATCCGAGCAGTTCTTC. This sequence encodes CASSRTGESEQFF. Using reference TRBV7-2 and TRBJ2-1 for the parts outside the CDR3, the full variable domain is GAGVSQSPSNKVTEKGKDVELRCDPISGHTALYWYRQSLGQGLEFLIYFQGNSAPDKSGLPSDRFSAERTGGSVSTLTIQRTQQEDSAVYLCASSRTGESEQFFGPGTRLTVL.

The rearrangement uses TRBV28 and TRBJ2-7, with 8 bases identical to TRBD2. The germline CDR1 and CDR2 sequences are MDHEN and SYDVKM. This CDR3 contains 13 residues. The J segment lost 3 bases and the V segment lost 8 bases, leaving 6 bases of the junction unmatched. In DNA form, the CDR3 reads TGTGCCAGCGGTCTAGCGGGCTTCTACGAGCAGTACTTC. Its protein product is CASGLAGFYEQYF.

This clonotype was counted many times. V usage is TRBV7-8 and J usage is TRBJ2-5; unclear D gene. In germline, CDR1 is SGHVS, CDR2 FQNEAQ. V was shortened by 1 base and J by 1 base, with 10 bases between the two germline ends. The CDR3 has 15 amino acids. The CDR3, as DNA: TGTGCCAGCAGCTTAGAGGCTAGTATCCAAGAGACCCAGTACTTC. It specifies CASSLEASIQETQYF.

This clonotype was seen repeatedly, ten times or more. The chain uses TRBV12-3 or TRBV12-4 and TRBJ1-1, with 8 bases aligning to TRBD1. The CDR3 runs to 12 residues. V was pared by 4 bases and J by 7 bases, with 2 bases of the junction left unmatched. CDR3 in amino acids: CASSSQGVEAFF. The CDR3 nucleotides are TGTGCCAGCAGTTCACAGGGGGTTGAAGCTTTCTTT.

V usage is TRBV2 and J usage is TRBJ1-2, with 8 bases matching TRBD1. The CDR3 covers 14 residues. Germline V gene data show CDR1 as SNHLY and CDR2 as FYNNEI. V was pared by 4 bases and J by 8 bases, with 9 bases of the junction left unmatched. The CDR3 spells CASSGYRGLYGYTF. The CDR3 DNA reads TGTGCCAGCAGTGGCTACAGGGGGTTATACGGCTACACCTTC.

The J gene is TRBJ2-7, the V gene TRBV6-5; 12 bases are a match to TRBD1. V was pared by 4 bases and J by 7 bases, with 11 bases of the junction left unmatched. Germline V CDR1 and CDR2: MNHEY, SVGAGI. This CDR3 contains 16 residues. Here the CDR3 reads CASSFVMGQGAKEQYF. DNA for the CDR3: TGTGCCAGCAGTTTCGTTATGGGACAGGGGGCTAAAGAGCAGTACTTC.

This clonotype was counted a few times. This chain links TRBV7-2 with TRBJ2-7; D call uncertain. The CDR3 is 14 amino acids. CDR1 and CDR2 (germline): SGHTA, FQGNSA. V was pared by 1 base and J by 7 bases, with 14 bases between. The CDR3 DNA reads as TGTGCCAGCAGCTTAGGTCCGGAACCCCTAGAGCAGTACTTC. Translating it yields CASSLGPEPLEQYF.

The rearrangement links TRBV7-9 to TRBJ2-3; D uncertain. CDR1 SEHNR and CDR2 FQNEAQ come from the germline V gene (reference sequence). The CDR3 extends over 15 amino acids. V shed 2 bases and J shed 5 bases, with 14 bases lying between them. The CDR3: CASSLTTPARDTQYF. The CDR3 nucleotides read TGTGCCAGCAGCTTAACAACTCCGGCGAGAGATACGCAGTATTTT. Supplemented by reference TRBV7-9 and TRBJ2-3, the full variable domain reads DTGVSQNPRHKITKRGQNVTFRCDPISEHNRLYWYRQTLGQGPEFLTYFQNEAQLEKSRLLSDRFSAERPKGSFSTLEIQRTEQGDSAMYLCASSLTTPARDTQYFGPGTRLTVL.

The CDR3 region has the DNA TGCGCCAGCAGCTTGGTATATGCTAGCGCAACAGATACGCAGTATTTT. This sequence encodes CASSLVYASATDTQYF. This chain joins TRBV5-1 and TRBJ2-3; D is possibly TRBD2 (6 bases). V was shortened by 0 bases and J by 3 bases, with 14 bases between the two germline ends. Germline CDR1 SGHRS, CDR2 YFSETQ. There are 16 residues in the CDR3.

CDR3 protein: CASSLAANEQYF. The CDR3 DNA sequence: TGTGCCAGCAGCTTGGCAGCAAACGAGCAGTACTTC. The V call is TRBV5-5, the J call TRBJ2-7; D gene unclear. V was clipped by 0 bases and J by 5 bases, with 6 bases between them. The CDR3 covers 12 residues. Germline V gene sequence: CDR1 SGHKS, CDR2 YYEKEE (reference sequence). The full variable domain, rest sourced from reference TRBV5-5 and TRBJ2-7, is DAGVTQSPTHLIKTRGQQVTLRCSPISGHKSVSWYQQVLGQGPQFIFQYYEKEERGRGNFPDRFSARQFPNYSSELNVNALLLGDSALYLCASSLAANEQYFGPGTRLTVT.

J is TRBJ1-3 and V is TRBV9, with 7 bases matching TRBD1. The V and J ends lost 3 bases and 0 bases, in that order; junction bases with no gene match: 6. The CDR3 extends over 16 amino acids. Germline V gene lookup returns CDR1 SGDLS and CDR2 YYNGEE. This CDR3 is CASSGGGPYSGNTIYF. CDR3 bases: TGTGCCAGCAGCGGAGGGGGCCCTTACTCTGGAAACACCATATATTTT.

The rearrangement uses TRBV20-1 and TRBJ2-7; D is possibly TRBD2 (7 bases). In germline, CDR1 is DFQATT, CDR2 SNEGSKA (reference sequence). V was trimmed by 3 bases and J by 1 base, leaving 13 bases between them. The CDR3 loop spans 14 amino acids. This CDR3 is CSARVGGPSYEQYF. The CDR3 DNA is TGCAGTGCTAGGGTCGGGGGGCCTTCCTACGAGCAGTACTTC.